In its sample, the clone carrying this T cell receptor beta chain was seen a few times. Deletions cut 6 bases from V and 5 bases from J, with 14 bases between. The CDR3 length is 14 residues. Germline CDR1 MNHEY, CDR2 SVGEGT. Time point here: sample taken at primary tumor resection. TCRdb passed the 5' RACE reads through MiXCR, listing each CDR3 protein once. The table has 30,000 to 45,000 distinct CDR3 sequences, around 7% seen once; the top ten hold 25% to 35%. This sample stems from a study of spatial heterogeneity in lung cancer. The specimen comprised PBMCs, sampled at surgery. The clonotype comes from a male donor with early-stage non-small cell lung cancer. This chain joins TRBV6-2 or TRBV6-3 and TRBJ1-5, with D possibly matching TRBD1 (5 bases). The CDR3 DNA reads as TGTGCCAGCAGGTTCGACAGCCTTCATCAGCCCCAGCATTTT. This translates into CASRFDSLHQPQHF.